The TCR beta chain described here comes from a study of Graves' ophthalmopathy and Graves' hyperthyroidism. In the study overall: Stable hyperthyroid donors showed no ophthalmopathy during 18 months follow-up.

Study-wide points: Prediction of ophthalmopathy progression reached about 71% sensitivity and about 72% specificity. Among expanded thyroid clonotypes above 0.001 frequency, most also occurred in blood.

The CDR3 covers 14 residues. In germline, CDR1 is SGHTA, CDR2 FQGNSA. Trimming took off 5 bases at V and 0 bases at J, with 8 bases between the two ends. Clinical symptoms, serum thyroxine, TRAb, thyroid ultrasound and orbital computed tomography were relied on for diagnosis. This clonotype was seen repeatedly, ten times or more. Its antigen is not known. The sequenced template was RNA, covering the TCR beta CDR3 region. The authors performed first-round RT-PCR with HTBI primers and then a second-round multiplex PCR. In TCRdb, the multiplex PCR reads were re-called with MiXCR into one record per CDR3 protein. The sample has approximately 540,000 distinct CDR3 sequences, approximately 37% seen once.

This TCR came from an adult man with Graves' hyperthyroidism. Sample: peripheral blood or thyroid tissue (not recorded which). V and J are TRBV7-2 and TRBJ1-5, with D possibly TRBD1 on 6 matching bases. Written as DNA, the CDR3 is TGTGCCAGCAGCCCAGGGGCTAGCAATCAGCCCCAGCATTTT. Its translation is CASSPGASNQPQHF.